This TCR beta chain was sequenced during a study of cytomegalovirus exposure and HLA in healthy donors. General observations from the study: At a 0.05 false discovery rate, a later analysis found around 17,000 TCR beta sequences to be associated with HLA alleles. A missense variant in DCLRE1C was later tied to TCR beta V- and J-gene trimming.

Comments on this clone: Antigen specificity is unknown.

A multiplex PCR was run with 60 Vbeta primers and 13 Jbeta primers. Here immunoSEQ multiplex PCR was the method, and the copy in TCRdb shows in-frame clones only, minus some. This sample has 60,000 to 70,000 clones, with about 80% found just once. The specimen was PBMCs. This sequence originates from a man between 60 and 75 years old in good health and CMV-seropositive.

The CDR3 DNA reads TGTGCCAGCAGGAAGGGACTAGGGAACACCGGGGAGCTGTTTTTT. This sequence encodes CASRKGLGNTGELFF. This chain links TRBV2 with TRBJ2-2; the match to TRBD2 covers 8 bases. This CDR3 has 15 residues. In germline, CDR1 is SNHLY, CDR2 FYNNEI. The V segment lost 6 bases and the J segment 1 base; nucleotides outside the gene matches: 4.